This record concerns one TCR beta chain sequence. Its antigen target is currently unknown. Base-call qualities are not available, and no considerably larger clone is one nucleotide away. This specimen comes from a study of blood T cell repertoires in COVID-19 (TCRdb year 2020). Background for the entire study: Recovered participants in ImmuneRACE Cohort 3 were defined as having two consecutive negative NP/OP PCR tests, clearance from a healthcare professional, or resolution of symptoms. The dataset comprised deeply sampled blood TCRbeta repertoires from subjects exposed to, actively infected with, or recovered from COVID-19. Where available, HLA class I and class II types were taken from metadata supplied by the sample provider and were not determined by assay-based typing. Samples from collaborators originated in the United States, Italy and Spain and spanned both the acute and convalescent phases of COVID-19. The repertoires were released in a freely available public database meant as a resource for research on the immune response to SARS-CoV-2. The samples were drawn from two sources: the first 160 participants of the ongoing ImmuneRACE study, and over 1,000 subjects contributed by 6 global collaborators. Sample metadata almost always included a de-identified subject ID, COVID-19 status, age in years and sex. The prospective study material was composed of cDNA or gDNA derived from T cells, B-cell-depleted T cells, or PBMCs. The paper's findings and limits, for the study overall: How much clinical and demographic metadata was included differed by source and by participant, and the metadata was provided uncurated.

CDR1 and CDR2 are read off the germline V gene as MNHEY and SVGAGI. The cysteine opens and the phenylalanine closes a CDR3 of 15 amino acids. This entry keeps only the CDR3 DNA: 45 bases, framed from base 1. Trimming accounts for 7 bases at V and 11 bases at J, while the number of junction bases matched to no gene is 14. In the prospective study, participants were 18 to 89 years old, resided in 24 geographic areas of the United States, and were enrolled through a virtual design. To assign participants to cohorts, the prospective study relied on clinical history that participants themselves reported in a screening survey and a study questionnaire. Mobile phlebotomists in the prospective study collected whole blood, serum and a nasopharyngeal or oropharyngeal swab from every participant. Over a roughly two-month period, participants in the prospective study had the option of providing additional blood draws and questionnaires. Before DNA extraction, prospective study blood samples were shipped either frozen or at room temperature.

The immunoSEQ Assay, a bias-controlled multiplex PCR, was used to amplify TCRbeta CDR3 regions from genomic DNA. The paper's data handling went like this. The number of nucleated cells in each sample was estimated by amplification of reference gene primers within the assay. Sequence reads were collapsed and filtered to measure the absolute abundance of every unique TCRbeta CDR3 rearrangement. Productive Simpson clonality was computed per sample as the square root of Simpson's diversity index over productive rearrangements. TCRdb stores this immuneACCESS table with in-frame sequences only. Part of the clones is absent; in the studies checked, under half of the shortfall reflects unresolved V genes, and no reason is known for the rest. The DNA was the basis for D and trimming; V, J and clone size are from that table. The sample table holds 300,000 to 450,000 clones, of which more than 70% were seen once. Roughly 2% of the sample is held by the ten biggest clonotypes.

Sequencing used PBMCs or T cells enriched from blood (not recorded which). In this chain, TRBV6-5 is recombined with TRBJ2-1; TRBD2 agrees with 10 junctional bases. This clonotype originated in a middle-aged man in a cohort exposed to, infected with or recovered from COVID-19 (not recorded which). CDR3 sequence: CASIGWIAGGQKQFF. The DNA is as follows: TGTGCCAGCATTGGATGGATAGCGGGAGGCCAGAAGCAGTTCTTC.